The 32 T cell receptor beta chains in this list originate from one sample, sequenced in a study of T cell responses to AZD1222 COVID-19 vaccine. TCRdb keeps only in-frame clones here, not all; method: immunoSEQ multiplex PCR. The sample holds more than 75,000 clones, approximately 90% seen once. The specimen was peripheral blood, collected on day 0 of AZD1222 vaccination. The receptors were sampled from an adult in good health.

The chain uses TRBV2 and TRBJ2-3; a weak D match, TRBD1 (6 bases). V was clipped by 6 bases and J by 4 bases, with 17 bases between them. Per the germline V gene, CDR1 is SNHLY and CDR2 is FYNNEI. This CDR3 region has 15 residues. DNA for the CDR3: TGTGCCAGCAGCTACGGACAGCTTAGCGCAGATACGCAGTATTTT. Its protein is CASSYGQLSADTQYF.

V is TRBV3-1 (or the pseudogene TRBV3-2) and J is TRBJ2-5, with TRBD1 matching over 12 bases. The trim removed 4 bases at V and 5 bases at J, leaving 8 bases unmatched. The CDR3 extends over 16 amino acids. Germline V gene sequence: CDR1 LGHDT, CDR2 YNNKEL (reference sequence). Here the CDR3 reads CASSLRDRGLGETQYF. The CDR3, as DNA: TGTGCCAGCAGCCTCCGGGACAGGGGGCTGGGGGAGACCCAGTACTTC.

This CDR3 reads CASSVTGPGELFF. The CDR3 DNA reads as TGTGCCAGCAGTGTAACAGGACCCGGGGAGCTGTTTTTT. The V gene is TRBV2, the J gene TRBJ2-2, with TRBD1 as a possible D gene (5 bases). CDR1 SNHLY and CDR2 FYNNEI come from the germline V gene. There are 13 residues in the CDR3. V was trimmed by 4 bases and J by 6 bases, leaving 9 bases between them. The full variable domain, in which reference TRBV2 and TRBJ2-2 provide the parts outside the CDR3, is EPEVTQTPSHQVTQMGQEVILRCVPISNHLYFYWYRQILGQKVEFLVSFYNNEISEKSEIFDDQFSVERPDGSNFTLKIRSTKLEDSAMYFCASSVTGPGELFFGEGSRLTVL.

The V gene is TRBV9, the J gene TRBJ1-4; TRBD1 aligns across 8 bases. CDR3 size: 16 residues. Trimming took 0 bases from V and 5 from J; bases not matched to a gene: 6. The germline gives CDR1 SGDLS, CDR2 YYNGEE. In DNA form, the CDR3 reads TGTGCCAGCAGCGTAGGTGACAGGGGTGGGAATGAAAAACTGTTTTTT. It yields the protein CASSVGDRGGNEKLFF.

The genes are TRBV28 and TRBJ2-7; D might be TRBD1 or TRBD2, each matching 5 bases. Trimming took off 4 bases at V and 0 bases at J, with 13 bases between the two ends. Per germline, CDR1 MDHEN and CDR2 SYDVKM. This CDR3 comprises 15 residues. The CDR3 coding sequence is TGTGCCAGCAGTTCCATGGCAGGGAGCTCCTACGAGCAGTACTTC. Amino acids: CASSSMAGSSYEQYF.

The chain couples TRBV5-1 to TRBJ2-1; no definite D call. Germline CDR1 and CDR2: SGHRS and YFSETQ. V dropped 0 bases and J dropped 5 bases, with 6 bases sitting between them. There are 13 residues in the CDR3. The CDR3 here is CASSLEVNNEQFF. CDR3 nucleotide sequence: TGCGCCAGCAGCTTGGAGGTAAACAATGAGCAGTTCTTC.

In its sample, this clone was seen once. The CDR3 sequence: CASSQISGGNTEAFF. The CDR3 DNA is TGCGCCAGCAGCCAAATAAGCGGGGGGAACACTGAAGCTTTCTTT. The chain couples TRBV4-3 to TRBJ1-1; weak D call: TRBD1 (5 bases). V shed 2 bases and J shed 1 base, with 11 bases lying between them. Per germline, CDR1 LGHNA and CDR2 YSLEER. CDR3 length: 15 residues.

V is TRBV11-1 and J is TRBJ1-2; D is unclear. Trimming cost V 5 bases and J 6 bases, with 16 bases left between them. Germline V lookup: CDR1 SGHAT, CDR2 FQDESV (reference sequence). The CDR3 loop spans 14 amino acids. In nucleotides, the CDR3 is TGTGCCAGCAGCCCGGACCCAAGGGATCATGGCTACACCTTC. This encodes CASSPDPRDHGYTF.

The J gene is TRBJ2-7, the V gene TRBV15; D gene uncertain. The V gene lost 1 base and the J gene lost 0 bases, with 13 bases spanning the gap. Germline CDR1 reads LNHNV; CDR2 reads YYDKDF (reference sequence). The CDR3 covers 16 residues. The CDR3 region is CATSRGAGVASYEQYF. Here the CDR3 DNA reads TGTGCCACCAGCAGAGGGGCTGGGGTGGCCTCCTACGAGCAGTACTTC.

A single count supports this clone. This sequence joins TRBV19 and TRBJ1-6; a weak D match, TRBD1 (6 bases). CDR1 is LNHDA and CDR2 is SQIVND in the germline V gene (reference sequence). The CDR3 length is 13 residues. The V end lost 8 bases, the J end lost 8 bases, and 13 bases lay between the germline ends. The CDR3 DNA sequence: TGTGCCAGTGAACAGGGACCGGATTCACCCCTCCACTTT. It is translated as CASEQGPDSPLHF.

The chain employs TRBV7-9 and TRBJ2-1; D is undetermined. This CDR3 is 13 amino acids long. Trimming took 1 base from V and 12 from J, leaving 13 bases between them. Looked up from germline, CDR1 is SEHNR and CDR2 is FQNEAQ (reference sequence). The CDR3 DNA reads as TGTGCCAGCAGCTTAGAGGTCAACCGGGCGCAGTTCTTC. This encodes CASSLEVNRAQFF.

This sequence joins TRBV10-3 and TRBJ1-5; 7 nucleotides line up with TRBD1. CDR3 length: 14 amino acids. V lost 4 bases to trimming and J lost 5 bases; unmatched junction nucleotides: 5. CDR1 and CDR2 (germline): ENHRY, SYGVKD. The CDR3 spells CAISVAGGDQPQHF. The CDR3 DNA reads as TGTGCCATCAGTGTAGCAGGGGGTGATCAGCCCCAGCATTTT.

This clone showed up just once. The J gene is TRBJ2-2, the V gene TRBV6-2 or TRBV6-3, with 10 bases lining up with TRBD2. The CDR3 covers 18 residues. The ends lost 0 bases at V and 4 bases at J; junction bases unmatched: 8. From germline, CDR1 is MNHEY and CDR2 SVGEGT. The CDR3 DNA reads TGTGCCAGCAGTTACTCGTCTAGCGGGAGCAGTATCACCGGGGAGCTGTTTTTT. This gives the protein CASSYSSSGSSITGELFF.

The CDR3 loop reads CATSTRTYEQYF. CDR3 DNA: TGTGCCACCAGCACGCGGACCTACGAGCAGTACTTC. The rearrangement uses TRBV15 and TRBJ2-7; D is ambiguous. V was pared by 4 bases and J by 2 bases, with 6 bases between. Per the germline V gene, CDR1 is LNHNV and CDR2 is YYDKDF (reference sequence). The CDR3 runs to 12 residues.

V usage is TRBV4-1 and J usage is TRBJ2-2; D call uncertain. V was pared by 5 bases and J by 0 bases, with 7 bases between. The germline CDR1 and CDR2 sequences are MGHRA and YSYEKL. CDR3 length equals 14 residues. CDR3 sequence reads: CASSLHPNTGELFF. The CDR3 region has the DNA TGCGCCAGCAGCTTGCACCCGAACACCGGGGAGCTGTTTTTT.

This clone has just a few counts. This chain uses TRBV7-2 with TRBJ2-7; D unclear. CDR1 is SGHTA and CDR2 is FQGNSA in the germline V gene. Trimming shortened V by 1 base and J by 4 bases, and 8 bases separated the two germline ends. The CDR3 runs 13 residues. CDR3 loop: CASSLEAEYEQYF. As DNA, the CDR3 is TGTGCCAGCAGCTTAGAGGCGGAGTACGAGCAGTACTTC. Filled out from reference TRBV7-2 and TRBJ2-7, the complete variable domain reads GAGVSQSPSNKVTEKGKDVELRCDPISGHTALYWYRQSLGQGLEFLIYFQGNSAPDKSGLPSDRFSAERTGGSVSTLTIQRTQQEDSAVYLCASSLEAEYEQYFGPGTRLTVT.

The chain is built from TRBV14 and TRBJ1-1; the match to TRBD1 covers 8 bases. There are 16 residues in the CDR3. With 2 bases clipped from V and 0 bases from J, the junction kept 5 bases outside the gene matches. CDR1 and CDR2 from the germline V gene are SGHDN and FVKESK. CDR3 in DNA: TGTGCCAGCAGCCAAAGACAGGGGTCCATGAACACTGAAGCTTTCTTT. Translating it yields CASSQRQGSMNTEAFF.

The CDR3: CASSFWGRNNSPLHF. The CDR3 DNA reads TGTGCCAGCAGTTTTTGGGGAAGAAATAATTCACCCCTCCACTTT. The rearrangement joins TRBV27 to TRBJ1-6; D gene unclear. CDR3 size: 15 residues. Germline values: CDR1 MNHEY, CDR2 SMNVEV (reference sequence). The V and J ends lost 3 bases and 5 bases respectively, with 11 bases between them.

This clone is a singleton in its sample. The chain combines TRBV5-1 with TRBJ2-2, with unresolved D. The CDR3 has 15 amino acids. Germline lookup yields CDR1 SGHRS and CDR2 YFSETQ. The V and J ends lost 0 bases and 4 bases respectively, with 10 bases between them. The CDR3 DNA sequence: TGCGCCAGCAGCTTGGCAAGCCTGCTCACCGGGGAGCTGTTTTTT. Its translation is CASSLASLLTGELFF.

The V gene is TRBV6-2 or TRBV6-3, the J gene TRBJ2-5; D is ambiguous. The CDR3 loop spans 14 amino acids. V shed 6 bases and J shed 3 bases, with 14 bases lying between them. Per germline, CDR1 MNHEY and CDR2 SVGEGT. CDR3 loop: CASSLIRAKETQYF. In DNA form, the CDR3 reads TGTGCCAGCAGCCTCATCCGGGCAAAAGAGACCCAGTACTTC.

The gene calls are TRBV12-3 or TRBV12-4 and TRBJ2-1; possibly TRBD2 for D (7 bases). The CDR3 has 13 amino acids. V was clipped by 3 bases and J by 10 bases, with 13 bases between them. The CDR3 spells CASSFRGAGEQFF. The CDR3 nucleotides are TGTGCCAGCAGTTTCCGGGGGGCTGGGGAGCAGTTCTTC.

This chain uses TRBV24-1 with TRBJ2-6; perhaps D is TRBD1 or TRBD2 (5 bases each). The V end lost 4 bases, the J end lost 4 bases, and 13 bases lay between the germline ends. There are 16 residues in the CDR3. Germline V gene sequence: CDR1 KGHDR, CDR2 SFDVKD. The DNA of the CDR3 is TGTGCCACCAGTGAGAAATGGGGGAGCGGGGCCAACGTCCTGACTTTC. As protein: CATSEKWGSGANVLTF.

The chain joins TRBV6-5 to TRBJ1-6; D gene uncertain. The V end lost 10 bases, the J end lost 13 bases, and 26 bases lay between the germline ends. The CDR3 covers 15 residues. The germline CDR1 and CDR2 sequences are MNHEY and SVGAGI. The CDR3 here is CATRGPPGRWLPLHF. The CDR3 DNA is TGTGCCACCAGAGGCCCTCCTGGGCGTTGGCTTCCCCTCCACTTT.

This clone showed up just once. The genes are TRBV18 and TRBJ2-7; 8 bases agree with TRBD2. There are 13 residues in the CDR3. Germline V gene sequence: CDR1 KGHSH, CDR2 LQKENI. With V trimmed by 3 bases and J by 5 bases, 3 bases remained unmatched. The CDR3 sequence: CASSPVAGNEQYF. CDR3 nucleotide sequence: TGTGCCAGCTCACCGGTAGCGGGAAACGAGCAGTACTTC.

The chain combines TRBV6-6 with TRBJ2-7, with D possibly TRBD1 on 6 matching bases. V was cut by 5 bases and J by 1 base, with 12 bases left in between. The CDR3 spans 14 residues. The germline gives CDR1 MNHNY, CDR2 SVGAGI (reference sequence). The CDR3 DNA is TGTGCCAGCAGTCTCCGGACAGCTTCCTACGAGCAGTACTTC. As protein: CASSLRTASYEQYF.

This rearrangement joins TRBV5-1 to TRBJ2-5, with D possibly being TRBD2 (5 bases). CDR1 and CDR2 (germline): SGHRS, YFSETQ. The CDR3 runs to 14 residues. With 5 bases removed from V and 2 bases from J, the gap between germline ends came to 13 bases. The CDR3 nucleotides read TGCGCCAGCAGTTCGCTCCAGCGGCAAGAGACCCAGTACTTC. It translates to CASSSLQRQETQYF.

This clone has a handful of counts. V is TRBV19 and J is TRBJ1-2; 8 bases are shared with TRBD1. This CDR3 has 15 amino acids. CDR1 LNHDA and CDR2 SQIVND come from the germline V gene (reference sequence). J gave up 8 bases and V 5 bases, and 13 bases lay outside the gene matches. CDR3 in amino acids: CASSAPDRVPLGYTF. DNA of the CDR3: TGTGCCAGTAGTGCGCCGGACAGGGTCCCCTTAGGCTACACCTTC. The whole variable domain, filled in from reference TRBV19 and TRBJ1-2, reads DGGITQSPKYLFRKEGQNVTLSCEQNLNHDAMYWYRQDPGQGLRLIYYSQIVNDFQKGDIAEGYSVSREKKESFPLTVTSAQKNPTAFYLCASSAPDRVPLGYTFGSGTRLTVV.

In this sample, this clone turned up once. The chain employs TRBV4-1 and TRBJ1-2; no clear D gene. V lost 5 bases to trimming and J lost 6 bases, with 19 bases between them. This CDR3 has 15 amino acids. The germline gives CDR1 MGHRA, CDR2 YSYEKL. For the CDR3, the DNA is TGCGCCAGCAGCTACGAACCCCCTGGGAACAATGGCTACACCTTC. The encoded protein is CASSYEPPGNNGYTF.

The chain is built from TRBV4-1 and TRBJ2-1, with TRBD2 as a possible D gene (7 bases). Germline CDR1 reads MGHRA; CDR2 reads YSYEKL. Trimming stripped 0 bases from V and 0 bases from J, with 12 bases between. The CDR3 consists of 17 residues. The CDR3 is CASSQEMGGGSYNEQFF. Here the CDR3 DNA reads TGCGCCAGCAGCCAAGAAATGGGAGGGGGCTCCTACAATGAGCAGTTCTTC.

This clone was seen once. The chain links TRBV7-8 to TRBJ2-5, with TRBD1 matching over 9 bases. Germline loops: CDR1 SGHVS, CDR2 FQNEAQ. The CDR3 is made up of 15 amino acids. V lost 5 bases, J lost 4 bases, and 8 bases stayed unmatched. In DNA form, the CDR3 reads TGTGCCAGCAGCCACCCCGGGACAGGGTCAGAGACCCAGTACTTC. It yields the protein CASSHPGTGSETQYF. Looking up the rest from reference TRBV7-8 and TRBJ2-5 gives the full variable domain: GAGVSQSPRYKVAKRGQDVALRCDPISGHVSLFWYQQALGQGPEFLTYFQNEAQLDKSGLPSDRFFAERPEGSVSTLKIQRTQQEDSAVYLCASSHPGTGSETQYFGPGTRLLVL.

The chain has TRBV10-3 and TRBJ1-2; D ambiguous. In germline, CDR1 is ENHRY, CDR2 SYGVKD. The CDR3 covers 14 residues. Deletions cut 4 bases from V and 4 bases from J, with 13 bases between. This CDR3 reads CAISGAGNPYGYTF. CDR3 sequence (DNA): TGTGCCATCAGTGGAGCAGGAAATCCCTATGGCTACACCTTC.

This clone was seen more than once but under ten times. The V and J genes are TRBV7-2 and TRBJ1-2; D perhaps matches TRBD1 (6 bases). From germline, CDR1 is SGHTA and CDR2 FQGNSA. CDR3 length: 18 amino acids. Trimming cost V 2 bases and J 0 bases, with 19 bases left between them. The CDR3 bases are TGTGCCAGCAGCTTAAAGTGGGCAGGGGAAGCCTCTAACTATGGCTACACCTTC. It codes for CASSLKWAGEASNYGYTF.